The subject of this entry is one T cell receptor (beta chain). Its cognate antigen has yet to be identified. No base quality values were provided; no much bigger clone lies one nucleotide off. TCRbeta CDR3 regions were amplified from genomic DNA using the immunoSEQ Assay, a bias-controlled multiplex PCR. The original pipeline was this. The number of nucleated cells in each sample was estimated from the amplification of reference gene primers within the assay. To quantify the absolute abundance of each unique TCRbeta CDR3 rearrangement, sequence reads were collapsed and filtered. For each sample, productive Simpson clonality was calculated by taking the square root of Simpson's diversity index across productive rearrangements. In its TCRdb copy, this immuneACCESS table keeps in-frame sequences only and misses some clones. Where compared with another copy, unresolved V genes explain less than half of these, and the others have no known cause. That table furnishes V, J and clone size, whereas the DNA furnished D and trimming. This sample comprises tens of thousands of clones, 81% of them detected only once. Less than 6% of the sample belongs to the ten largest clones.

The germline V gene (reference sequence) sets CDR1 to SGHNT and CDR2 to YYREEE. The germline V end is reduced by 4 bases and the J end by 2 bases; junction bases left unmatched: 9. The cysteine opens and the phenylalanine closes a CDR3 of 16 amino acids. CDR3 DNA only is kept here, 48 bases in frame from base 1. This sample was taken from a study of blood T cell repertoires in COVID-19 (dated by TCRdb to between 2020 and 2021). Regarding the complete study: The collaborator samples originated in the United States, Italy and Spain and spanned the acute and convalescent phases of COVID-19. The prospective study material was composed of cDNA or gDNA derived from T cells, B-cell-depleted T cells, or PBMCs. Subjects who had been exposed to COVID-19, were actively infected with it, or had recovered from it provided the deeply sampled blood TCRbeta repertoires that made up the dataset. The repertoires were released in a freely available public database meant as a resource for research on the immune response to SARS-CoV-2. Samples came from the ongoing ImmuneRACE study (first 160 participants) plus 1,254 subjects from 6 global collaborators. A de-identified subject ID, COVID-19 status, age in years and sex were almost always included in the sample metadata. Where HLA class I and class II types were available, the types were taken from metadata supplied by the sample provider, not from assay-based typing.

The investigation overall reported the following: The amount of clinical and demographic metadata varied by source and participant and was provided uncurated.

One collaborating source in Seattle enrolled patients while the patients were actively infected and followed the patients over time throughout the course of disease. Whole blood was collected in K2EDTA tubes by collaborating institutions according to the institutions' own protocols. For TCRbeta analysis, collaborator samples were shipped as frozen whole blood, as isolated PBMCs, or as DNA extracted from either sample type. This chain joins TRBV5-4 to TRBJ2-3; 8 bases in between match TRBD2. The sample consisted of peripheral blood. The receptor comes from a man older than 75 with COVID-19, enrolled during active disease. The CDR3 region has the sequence CASSPPGLDPTDTQYF. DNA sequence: TGTGCCAGCAGCCCCCCGGGACTAGACCCCACAGATACGCAGTATTTT.